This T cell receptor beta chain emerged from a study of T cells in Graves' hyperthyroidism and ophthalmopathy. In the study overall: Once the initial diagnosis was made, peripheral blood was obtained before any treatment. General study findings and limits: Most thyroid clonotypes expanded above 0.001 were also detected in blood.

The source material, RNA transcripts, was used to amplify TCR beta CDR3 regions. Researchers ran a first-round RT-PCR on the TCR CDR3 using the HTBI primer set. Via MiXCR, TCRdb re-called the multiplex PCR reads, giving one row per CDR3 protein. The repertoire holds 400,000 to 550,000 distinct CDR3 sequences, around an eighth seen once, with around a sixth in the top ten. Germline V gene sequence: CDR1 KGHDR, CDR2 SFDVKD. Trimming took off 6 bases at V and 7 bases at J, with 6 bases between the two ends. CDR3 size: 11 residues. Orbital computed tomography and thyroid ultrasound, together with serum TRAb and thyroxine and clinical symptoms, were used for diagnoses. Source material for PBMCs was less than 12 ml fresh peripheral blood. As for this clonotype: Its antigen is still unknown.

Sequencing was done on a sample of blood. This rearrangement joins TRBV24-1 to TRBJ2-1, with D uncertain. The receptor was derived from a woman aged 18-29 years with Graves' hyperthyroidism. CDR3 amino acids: CATSTGNEQFF. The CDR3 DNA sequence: TGTGCCACCAGTACTGGAAATGAGCAGTTCTTC.